Listed below are T cell receptor beta chains from one sample, sequenced in a study of multiple sclerosis patients with progressive multifocal leukoencephalopathy. Data came from immunoSEQ multiplex PCR; TCRdb stores just in-frame clones and leaves some out. The repertoire holds about 28,000 clones, with roughly 89% as singletons. This specimen was PBMCs, taken from a patient treated with natalizumab. These receptors were taken from a human donor with multiple sclerosis. Both conserved end residues are part of each CDR3. A D gene is named only where the DNA matches it firmly. The size of a clone is reported for some rows only, either as once, few or many, or as a class for expanded clones.

J gene: TRBJ1-1; clone size: -; V gene: TRBV10-3; D gene: -; CDR3 protein: CATVGTGNTEAFF
J gene: TRBJ2-7; clone size: -; V gene: TRBV6-5; D gene: -; CDR3 protein: CASTLGSYEQYF
J gene: TRBJ1-2; clone size: -; V gene: TRBV12-2; D gene: -; CDR3 protein: CASRLGLDRTGLGYGYTF
J gene: TRBJ1-3; clone size: -; V gene: TRBV7-9; D gene: -; CDR3 protein: CASRPPAGGGRNTIYF
J gene: TRBJ1-3; clone size: medium-sized; V gene: TRBV6-1; D gene: TRBD1; CDR3 protein: CASSTGQGGGNTIYF
J gene: TRBJ2-5; clone size: -; V gene: TRBV4-3; D gene: -; CDR3 protein: CASSRAGINQETQYF
J gene: TRBJ1-1; clone size: -; V gene: TRBV18; D gene: -; CDR3 protein: CASSLQNTEAFF
J gene: TRBJ2-7; clone size: -; V gene: TRBV28; D gene: -; CDR3 protein: CASSFGALYEQYF
J gene: TRBJ1-5; clone size: -; V gene: TRBV28; D gene: -; CDR3 protein: CASRQGINQPQHF
J gene: TRBJ2-3; clone size: -; V gene: TRBV19; D gene: -; CDR3 protein: CASSIVRSSTDTQYF
J gene: TRBJ2-5; clone size: -; V gene: TRBV30; D gene: -; CDR3 protein: CAWQGFTVLSPYF
J gene: TRBJ2-2; clone size: -; V gene: TRBV9; D gene: -; CDR3 protein: CASSVRGWNTGELFF
J gene: TRBJ2-3; clone size: -; V gene: TRBV28; D gene: -; CDR3 protein: CASSLGVPDTQYF
J gene: TRBJ2-1; clone size: -; V gene: TRBV5-6; D gene: -; CDR3 protein: CASSLAQGWPYNEQFF
J gene: TRBJ2-7; clone size: -; V gene: TRBV30; D gene: TRBD1; CDR3 protein: CAWTPRTGSFMGRTYEQYF
J gene: TRBJ1-1; clone size: -; V gene: TRBV19; D gene: TRBD1; CDR3 protein: CASSSRDRGSQNTEAFF
J gene: TRBJ2-2; clone size: few; V gene: TRBV19; D gene: -; CDR3 protein: CASNGGGTGELFF
J gene: TRBJ2-7; clone size: -; V gene: TRBV9; D gene: -; CDR3 protein: CASSVTTGYEQYF
J gene: TRBJ1-2; clone size: few; V gene: TRBV2; D gene: TRBD1; CDR3 protein: CASRSGGQGVYTF
J gene: TRBJ2-7; clone size: -; V gene: TRBV10-3; D gene: -; CDR3 protein: CASVYTVGDEQYF
J gene: TRBJ1-2; clone size: -; V gene: TRBV28; D gene: -; CDR3 protein: CASTQGGINYGYTF
J gene: TRBJ1-2; clone size: -; V gene: TRBV7-2; D gene: -; CDR3 protein: CASSLTLDTYTF
J gene: TRBJ2-7; clone size: -; V gene: TRBV29-1; D gene: TRBD1; CDR3 protein: CSVRPRDREGEQYF
J gene: TRBJ1-6; clone size: -; V gene: TRBV7-8; D gene: TRBD1; CDR3 protein: CASSSTGQGARYSPLHF
J gene: TRBJ1-2; clone size: -; V gene: TRBV6-6; D gene: -; CDR3 protein: CASSSGTVYGYTF
J gene: TRBJ2-3; clone size: -; V gene: TRBV6-5; D gene: -; CDR3 protein: CASSGDTSNTDTQYF
J gene: TRBJ1-1; clone size: -; V gene: TRBV5-1; D gene: -; CDR3 protein: CASSLGLNTEAFF
J gene: TRBJ2-5; clone size: -; V gene: TRBV18; D gene: -; CDR3 protein: CASSPPTGEAETQYF
J gene: TRBJ2-2; clone size: few; V gene: TRBV27; D gene: -; CDR3 protein: CASSWANTGELFF
J gene: TRBJ1-4; clone size: -; V gene: TRBV10-1; D gene: -; CDR3 protein: CASMLQGYNEKLFF
J gene: TRBJ1-1; clone size: -; V gene: TRBV6-5; D gene: -; CDR3 protein: CASSYPEGTEAFF
J gene: TRBJ1-1; clone size: -; V gene: TRBV6-5; D gene: -; CDR3 protein: CASSYIRGAGITEAFF
J gene: TRBJ1-1; clone size: -; V gene: TRBV29-1; D gene: -; CDR3 protein: CSVGRDFTEAFF
J gene: TRBJ2-5; clone size: once; V gene: TRBV5-1; D gene: -; CDR3 protein: CASTLRGTAQETQYF
J gene: TRBJ2-5; clone size: -; V gene: TRBV2; D gene: TRBD2; CDR3 protein: CASSGSGGTQETQYF
J gene: TRBJ2-3; clone size: -; V gene: TRBV5-6; D gene: -; CDR3 protein: CASNFLGRASFSDTQYF
J gene: TRBJ2-7; clone size: -; V gene: TRBV6-6; D gene: TRBD1; CDR3 protein: CASSATGDLEQYF
J gene: TRBJ1-5; clone size: -; V gene: TRBV2; D gene: -; CDR3 protein: CASSEAGLGNQPQHF
J gene: TRBJ1-3; clone size: -; V gene: TRBV5-1; D gene: -; CDR3 protein: CASSWGSGNTIYF
J gene: TRBJ1-1; clone size: -; V gene: TRBV30; D gene: TRBD1; CDR3 protein: CAWSANKFIGQGDTEAFF